Shown below are 13 T cell receptor beta chains from a single sample sequenced in a study of blood T cell repertoires in COVID-19. Sequencing was performed with immunoSEQ multiplex PCR; in TCRdb, only in-frame clones are kept and a portion is missing. The data contain approximately 100,000 clones, roughly 91% of them singletons. The sample comprised peripheral blood. The source of these receptors is a human donor in a cohort sampled during active COVID-19.

The V and J genes are TRBV28 and TRBJ1-1; 7 bases are a match to TRBD1. After removal of 6 bases from V and 0 bases from J, the junction contained 4 bases not matched to a gene. CDR1 MDHEN and CDR2 SYDVKM come from the germline V gene. The CDR3 has 14 amino acids. Here the CDR3 reads CASRPGQLNTEAFF. CDR3 DNA: TGTGCCAGCAGACCGGGACAGCTGAACACTGAAGCTTTCTTT.

This clone was observed a single time. V gene TRBV6-5 combines with J gene TRBJ1-2, with a tentative D call TRBD1 (5 bases). Germline CDR1 is MNHEY and CDR2 is SVGAGI. V gave up 3 bases and J gave up 2 bases, with 10 bases separating them. The CDR3 is 14 residues long. CDR3 DNA: TGTGCCAGCAGTTATGGAGGGGAGAACTATGGCTACACCTTC. Its translation: CASSYGGENYGYTF.

The chain joins TRBV18 to TRBJ1-1; maybe TRBD1 (5 bases). V was shortened by 5 bases and J by 4 bases, with 14 bases between the two germline ends. The CDR3 totals 14 residues. Germline CDR1 is KGHSH and CDR2 is LQKENI. The CDR3 loop reads CASSEFQGGTEAFF. DNA for the CDR3: TGTGCCAGCTCAGAATTTCAGGGAGGCACTGAAGCTTTCTTT. The full variable domain, rest sourced from reference TRBV18 and TRBJ1-1, is NAGVMQNPRHLVRRRGQEARLRCSPMKGHSHVYWYRQLPEEGLKFMVYLQKENIIDESGMPKERFSAEFPKEGPSILRIQQVVRGDSAAYFCASSEFQGGTEAFFGQGTRLTVV.

The chain links TRBV19 to TRBJ2-1, with TRBD2 matching 10 bases. The V gene's germline CDR1 is LNHDA and CDR2 SQIVND (reference sequence). The CDR3 length is 17 residues. Trimming at V came to 6 bases and at J to 11 bases, leaving 19 bases not matched to a gene. CDR3 sequence: CASSPGASRTSGEKQFF. As DNA, the CDR3 is TGTGCCAGTAGCCCCGGGGCATCCAGGACTAGCGGAGAAAAGCAGTTCTTC.

The J gene is TRBJ1-4, the V gene TRBV5-6, with 8 bases fitting TRBD1. This CDR3 contains 15 residues. The J segment lost 8 bases and the V segment lost 4 bases, leaving 10 bases of the junction unmatched. Germline V gene lookup returns CDR1 SGHDT and CDR2 YYEEEE. CDR3 loop: CASSDKDRENEKLFF. As DNA, the CDR3 is TGTGCCAGCAGCGACAAGGACAGGGAGAACGAAAAACTGTTTTTT.

The chain uses TRBV9 and TRBJ2-6; D is perhaps TRBD1 (5 bases). This CDR3 spans 15 amino acids. Trimming removed 2 bases at V and 2 bases at J, with 8 bases between. Germline assignment: CDR1 SGDLS and CDR2 YYNGEE. This CDR3 reads CASSVQGPGANVLTF. The CDR3 nucleotides read TGTGCCAGCAGCGTCCAGGGTCCTGGGGCCAACGTCCTGACTTTC.

This chain uses TRBV15 with TRBJ2-1; 7 bases map to TRBD2. The V gene end was trimmed by 0 bases and the J gene end by 10 bases; junction bases not matched to a gene: 0. The V gene's germline CDR1 is LNHNV and CDR2 YYDKDF (reference sequence). This CDR3 spans 12 amino acids. The CDR3 nucleotides are TGTGCCACCAGCAGAGATAGCGGGGAGCAGTTCTTC. As protein: CATSRDSGEQFF.

The V and J genes are TRBV5-1 and TRBJ1-2; 8 bases are shared with TRBD1. This CDR3 region has 15 residues. The J segment lost 3 bases and the V segment lost 2 bases, leaving 6 bases of the junction unmatched. Germline CDR1 and CDR2: SGHRS and YFSETQ. CDR3 nucleotide sequence: TGCGCCAGCAGCTTACAGGGGGAGGGGGACTATGGCTACACCTTC. Translation: CASSLQGEGDYGYTF.

The CDR3 loop reads CASSFLPLSRRLAGGLPDTQYF. DNA for the CDR3: TGTGCCAGCAGTTTCCTGCCTTTATCGCGTCGCTTAGCGGGGGGGCTCCCAGATACGCAGTATTTT. This chain links TRBV28 with TRBJ2-3, with 11 bases lining up with TRBD2. CDR1 is MDHEN, CDR2 SYDVKM, per germline. The CDR3 spans 22 residues. Trimming at V came to 3 bases and at J to 4 bases, leaving 24 bases not matched to a gene.

V gene TRBV15 combines with J gene TRBJ2-5; D might be TRBD1 (6 bases). CDR1 and CDR2 (germline): LNHNV, YYDKDF (reference sequence). This CDR3 is 14 amino acids long. Trimming cost V 1 base and J 3 bases, with 9 bases left between them. The CDR3 reads CATSRAAGEETQYF. The CDR3 DNA reads as TGTGCCACCAGCAGAGCGGCAGGGGAAGAGACCCAGTACTTC.

The J gene is TRBJ1-2, the V gene TRBV5-6; maybe TRBD1 (5 bases). Per the germline V gene, CDR1 is SGHDT and CDR2 is YYEEEE. The CDR3 totals 15 residues. The ends were cut back, 0 bases at V and 4 bases at J, with 13 bases in the middle. The DNA for the CDR3 is TGTGCCAGCAGCTTGGATCGGGGGACCACCTATGGCTACACCTTC. Protein: CASSLDRGTTYGYTF.

V is TRBV4-1 and J is TRBJ2-1; D perhaps matches TRBD2 (5 bases). CDR1 is MGHRA and CDR2 is YSYEKL in the germline V gene. The V end lost 3 bases, the J end lost 1 base, and 16 bases lay between the germline ends. The CDR3 runs to 17 residues. Here the CDR3 DNA reads TGCGCCAGCAGCCAGGCCCCCGGGGTACGGTCCTACAATGAGCAGTTCTTC. Residues: CASSQAPGVRSYNEQFF.

The J gene is TRBJ1-5, the V gene TRBV19, with D possibly TRBD1 on 6 matching bases. V was trimmed by 0 bases and J by 9 bases, leaving 15 bases between them. The germline V gene encodes CDR1 LNHDA and CDR2 SQIVND (reference sequence). The CDR3 loop spans 15 amino acids. The CDR3, as DNA: TGTGCCAGTAGTATAGATCCCTACCAGGGGCGGCCCCAGCATTTT. Translated, it gives CASSIDPYQGRPQHF.